This TCR beta chain was captured in a study of shared clonotypes between healthy human individuals. The study's findings and limits: Clonotype sharing among donors was thought likely to change with sequencing depth.

Profiling relied on immunoSEQ multiplex PCR, and the TCRdb table lists in-frame clones only, not all of them. The sample shows 2 million to 2.5 million clones, approximately 95% of them seen only once. As concerns this clone: The antigen is undetermined.

Looked up from germline, CDR1 is SGHRS and CDR2 is YFSETQ. Between the trimmed V and J ends, which lost 4 bases and 0 bases, there was a span of 24 bases. CDR3 length: 19 residues. The V gene is TRBV5-1, the J gene TRBJ2-3; D is unresolved. Sequencing used naive CD4+ T cells from PBMCs. Stated subset: CD45RA+ positively selected. The source is a man aged 18 to 29 in good health. Some clones in this sample may be carry-over from other donors' samples. The CDR3, as DNA: TGCGCCAGCAGCCGACCTGACTCTTACACCGTCCTTAGCACAGATACGCAGTATTTT. It codes for CASSRPDSYTVLSTDTQYF.